This T cell receptor (beta chain) was found in a study of T cell responses to AZD1222 COVID-19 vaccine (dated by TCRdb to the early 2020s). About the study as a whole: AZD1222 recipients with second doses at about 4 weeks or about 12 weeks were pooled, because spike-specific TCR depth and breadth did not differ between schedules. TCR sequencing covered more than 230 trial participants: 207 given two doses of AZD1222 and some 25 given two doses of MenACWY control vaccine. Trial participants were enrolled by age into 18-55, 56-69 and 70-plus year subgroups, with roughly 160, 29 and 62 TCR-sequenced participants respectively. Results the study describes overall, beyond this receptor: Spike-specific TCR breadth and depth rose significantly after two AZD1222 doses compared with day 0 and with MenACWY recipients. Because no samples from the day 14 peak response were available, repertoires could be characterized only after the peak T cell response. The 56-69-year group was small, and its depth increase did not reach significance, likely because of low power. Participants were mostly white British, with more females than males. The authors suggested clonal diversity may have been underestimated. The whole spike protein was spanned by vaccine-associated CD4 TCRs, and dominant responses were seen in regions 160-218 and 743-854. Reportedly, close to half of the unique spike-specific TCRs recognized epitopes lying outside the regions that are mutated in the B.1.351 and B.1.1.7 variants. Only five to seven AZD1222 recipients were SARS-CoV-2 seropositive at baseline, limiting conclusions about previously exposed vaccinees.

A remark on this clone: Which antigen it targets is not known. Base-call qualities are not available, and no considerably larger clone is one nucleotide away.

The time point label corresponds to: baseline before first vaccination. Vaccinee samples came from UK trials COV001 and COV002, including a single-blind randomized controlled phase 2/3 trial of AZD1222 (ChAdOx1 nCoV-19) in healthy adults. For TCRbeta chain sequencing, PBMC samples from trial participants were taken at day 0 and at day 28 after the second dose. The CDR3 regions of human TCRbeta chains were subjected to immunosequencing. Regarding the original processing steps: Repertoire TCRs were matched against a reference library of SARS-CoV-2-specific TCRs generated with the MIRA antigen-specificity platform. Breadth meant the fraction of unique TCRs that were SARS-CoV-2-associated, whereas depth meant the fraction of total T cells that were SARS-CoV-2-associated. Using the MIRA data, each spike-specific TCR was assigned both to the spike region to which the TCR was reactive and to a CD4 or CD8 class. Log10-transformed breadth and depth values were compared by one-way ANOVA with Sidak's multiple comparisons tests. TCRdb took over this immuneACCESS table, retaining in-frame rearrangements with V and J assigned. Such tables are incomplete; in checked studies, under half of the missing clones stem from an unresolved V gene, and the remainder is unexplained. D and trimming were read from the DNA, whereas the V and J calls and clone size are those reported in that table. This sample lists tens of thousands of clones; roughly 85% were detected once. The top ten constitute 2.9% of the sample.

Sequencing was performed on peripheral blood, taken on day 0 of AZD1222 vaccination. This TCR came from an adult in good health.

The CDR3 sequence is CASSRNLDQPQHF. The nucleotides read TGTGCCAGCAGCCGGAACCTAGATCAGCCCCAGCATTTT. The rearrangement joined TRBV3-1 (or the pseudogene TRBV3-2) to TRBJ1-5; there is no confident call for the D gene. The CDR3 runs 13 residues from the cysteine to the phenylalanine. Only the CDR3 portion is preserved as DNA: 39 bases, with reading frame beginning at the first base. The V and J ends are trimmed by 4 bases and 5 bases, leaving 9 bases between them. CDR1 and CDR2, per the germline V gene (reference sequence), are LGHDT and YNNKEL.